The T cell receptor beta chain under discussion was sequenced for a study of T cells in Graves' hyperthyroidism and ophthalmopathy. RNA transcripts served as the template for amplifying TCR beta CDR3 regions. HTBI primers drove first-round RT-PCR of the TCR CDR3. One entry per CDR3 protein results from TCRdb running MiXCR on the multiplex PCR reads. The data show about 580,000 distinct CDR3 sequences, with about 15% seen just once and roughly 6.2% held by the top ten. Sequencing was performed on blood. This TCR was recovered from a woman in her 30s with Graves' hyperthyroidism that later progressed to Graves' ophthalmopathy.

Here the CDR3 reads CASSSTSGMRVEQFF. CDR3 DNA sequence: TGTGCCAGCAGTTCGACTAGCGGGATGCGGGTTGAGCAGTTCTTC. The rearrangement links TRBV28 to TRBJ2-1; 11 bases line up with TRBD2. Per the germline V gene, CDR1 is MDHEN and CDR2 is SYDVKM. V was pared by 4 bases and J by 9 bases, with 8 bases of the junction left unmatched. The CDR3 is 15 amino acids.